The T cell receptor (delta chain) described here comes from a study of gamma-delta T cells after stem cell transplantation. With respect to this clone: A single base is all that separates this from a far larger clone, so a read error is likely.

TCRdb re-processed the RT-PCR reads via CATT. Here the sample spans over 2,000 delta-chain clones, roughly 3% being singletons. Trimming removed 3 bases from V and 0 bases from J, with 32 bases in between. Germline lookup yields CDR1 TSWWSYY and CDR2 QGS. The CDR3 runs 22 residues. V usage is TRDV1 and J usage is TRDJ1; D unresolved. The source material was gamma-delta T cells. The receptor's source is a human donor. It is not recorded whose cells these are; they may come from a transplant donor. CDR3 DNA: TGTGCTCTTGGGGACTTACGGCTGGTTTGGTCTGACACTCCCGACTACACCGATAAACTCATCTTT. It yields the protein CALGDLRLVWSDTPDYTDKLIF.